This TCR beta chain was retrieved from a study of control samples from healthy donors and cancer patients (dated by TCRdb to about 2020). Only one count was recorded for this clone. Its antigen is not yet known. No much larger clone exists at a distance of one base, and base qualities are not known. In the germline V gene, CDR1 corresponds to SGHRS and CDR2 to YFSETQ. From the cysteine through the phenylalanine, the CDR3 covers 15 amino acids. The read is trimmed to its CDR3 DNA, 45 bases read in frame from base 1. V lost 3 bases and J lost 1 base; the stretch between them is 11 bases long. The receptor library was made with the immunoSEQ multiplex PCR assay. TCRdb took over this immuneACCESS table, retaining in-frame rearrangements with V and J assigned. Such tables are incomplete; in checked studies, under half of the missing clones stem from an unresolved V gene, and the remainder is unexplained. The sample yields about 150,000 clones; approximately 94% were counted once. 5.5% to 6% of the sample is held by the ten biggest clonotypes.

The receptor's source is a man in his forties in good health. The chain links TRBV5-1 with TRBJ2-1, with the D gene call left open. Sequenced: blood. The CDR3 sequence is CASSSTGLSYNEQFF. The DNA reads TGCGCCAGCAGCTCGACGGGCCTTTCCTACAATGAGCAGTTCTTC.